This T cell receptor (beta chain) was sequenced in a study of OX40 agonist ivuxolimab in advanced cancers. At the level of the study: Ivuxolimab, an agonist antibody against OX40 (CD134), was given to patients. The mean age was approximately 56 years, ranging from 23 to 79, with around four fifths of participants male.

Sequencing was performed with immunoSEQ multiplex PCR; in TCRdb, only in-frame clones are kept and a portion is missing. The repertoire consists of 30,000 to 40,000 clones, with about 90% occurring once and the leading ten covering about 20%. V was trimmed by 6 bases and J by 5 bases, leaving 7 bases between them. In germline, CDR1 is LNHDA, CDR2 SQIVND (reference sequence). This CDR3 is built from 11 residues. The sequence was obtained from an adult with an advanced solid tumor such as melanoma, head and neck, liver or kidney cancer. The chain carries TRBV19 and TRBJ1-2; D ambiguous. Sequenced material: CD4+ or CD8+ T cells sorted from blood, taken in a trial of the OX40 agonist ivuxolimab. The CDR3 DNA reads as TGTGCCAGTAGATGGAGATATGGCTACACCTTC. It translates to CASRWRYGYTF.